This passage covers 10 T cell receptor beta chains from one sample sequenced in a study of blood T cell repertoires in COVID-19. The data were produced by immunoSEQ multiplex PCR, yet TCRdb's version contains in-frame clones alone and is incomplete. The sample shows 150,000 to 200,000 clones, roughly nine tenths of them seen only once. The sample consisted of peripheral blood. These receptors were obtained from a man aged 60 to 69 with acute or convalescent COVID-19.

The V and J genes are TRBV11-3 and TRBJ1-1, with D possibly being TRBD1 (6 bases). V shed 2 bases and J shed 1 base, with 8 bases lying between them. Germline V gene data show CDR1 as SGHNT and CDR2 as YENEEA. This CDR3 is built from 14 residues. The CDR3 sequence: CASSLYRENTEAFF. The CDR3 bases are TGTGCCAGCAGCTTATACAGGGAGAACACTGAAGCTTTCTTT.

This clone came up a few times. The CDR3 sequence is CASSLTGRAGNTEAFF. The CDR3 DNA reads TGTGCCAGCAGTTTGACAGGGCGCGCAGGGAACACTGAAGCTTTCTTT. The rearrangement joins TRBV5-4 to TRBJ1-1, with 7 bases fitting TRBD1. This CDR3 spans 16 amino acids. Trimming removed 5 bases from V and 1 base from J; junction bases left unmatched: 11. The V gene's germline CDR1 is SGHNT and CDR2 YYREEE (reference sequence).

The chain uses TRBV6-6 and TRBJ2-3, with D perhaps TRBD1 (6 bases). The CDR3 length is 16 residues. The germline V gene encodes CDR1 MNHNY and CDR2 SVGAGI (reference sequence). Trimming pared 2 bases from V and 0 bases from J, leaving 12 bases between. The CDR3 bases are TGTGCCAGCAGTTACCAAGGACAGCGTAGCACAGATACGCAGTATTTT. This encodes CASSYQGQRSTDTQYF.

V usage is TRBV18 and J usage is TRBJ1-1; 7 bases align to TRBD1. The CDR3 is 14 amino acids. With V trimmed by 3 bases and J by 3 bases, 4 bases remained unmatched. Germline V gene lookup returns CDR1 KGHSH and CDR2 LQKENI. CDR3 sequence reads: CASSPQGEDTEAFF. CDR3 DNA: TGTGCCAGCTCACCCCAGGGGGAAGACACTGAAGCTTTCTTT.

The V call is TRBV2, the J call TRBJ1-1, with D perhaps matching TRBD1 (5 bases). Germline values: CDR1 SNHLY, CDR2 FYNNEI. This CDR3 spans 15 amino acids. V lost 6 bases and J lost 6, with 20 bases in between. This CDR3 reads CASRTAREVFSEAFF. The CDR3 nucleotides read TGTGCCAGCAGGACGGCCAGGGAAGTGTTCTCTGAAGCTTTCTTT.

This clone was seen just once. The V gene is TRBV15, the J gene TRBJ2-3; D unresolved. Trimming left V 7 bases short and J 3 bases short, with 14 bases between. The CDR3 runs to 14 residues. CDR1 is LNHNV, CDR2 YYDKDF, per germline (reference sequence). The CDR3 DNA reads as TGTGCCACCACCCCCCGGCTAGTAACAGATACGCAGTATTTT. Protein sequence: CATTPRLVTDTQYF.

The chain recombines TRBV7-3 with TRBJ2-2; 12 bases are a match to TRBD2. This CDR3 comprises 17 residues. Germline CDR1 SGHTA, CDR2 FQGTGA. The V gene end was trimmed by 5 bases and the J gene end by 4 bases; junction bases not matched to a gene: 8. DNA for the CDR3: TGTGCCAGCAGCCCAACTAGCGGGGGGCCTTTCACCGGGGAGCTGTTTTTT. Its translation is CASSPTSGGPFTGELFF.

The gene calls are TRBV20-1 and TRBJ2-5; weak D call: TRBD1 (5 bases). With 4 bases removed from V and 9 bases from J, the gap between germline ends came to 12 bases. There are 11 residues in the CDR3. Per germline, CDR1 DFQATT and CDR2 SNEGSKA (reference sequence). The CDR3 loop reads CSAIGLGAQYF. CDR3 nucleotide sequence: TGCAGTGCTATAGGTTTAGGGGCCCAGTACTTC.

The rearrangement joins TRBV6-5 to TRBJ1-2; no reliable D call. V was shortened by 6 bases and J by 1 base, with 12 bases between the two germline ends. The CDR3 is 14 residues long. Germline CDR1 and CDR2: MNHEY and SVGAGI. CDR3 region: CASRRASNNYGYTF. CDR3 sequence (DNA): TGTGCCAGCAGGAGGGCCAGCAATAACTATGGCTACACCTTC.

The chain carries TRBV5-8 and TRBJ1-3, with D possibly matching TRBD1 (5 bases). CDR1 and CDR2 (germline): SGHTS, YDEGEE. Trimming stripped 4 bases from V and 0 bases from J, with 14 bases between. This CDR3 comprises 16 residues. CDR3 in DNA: TGTGCCAGCAGCGGACACCGGGCCGACTCTGGAAACACCATATATTTT. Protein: CASSGHRADSGNTIYF.